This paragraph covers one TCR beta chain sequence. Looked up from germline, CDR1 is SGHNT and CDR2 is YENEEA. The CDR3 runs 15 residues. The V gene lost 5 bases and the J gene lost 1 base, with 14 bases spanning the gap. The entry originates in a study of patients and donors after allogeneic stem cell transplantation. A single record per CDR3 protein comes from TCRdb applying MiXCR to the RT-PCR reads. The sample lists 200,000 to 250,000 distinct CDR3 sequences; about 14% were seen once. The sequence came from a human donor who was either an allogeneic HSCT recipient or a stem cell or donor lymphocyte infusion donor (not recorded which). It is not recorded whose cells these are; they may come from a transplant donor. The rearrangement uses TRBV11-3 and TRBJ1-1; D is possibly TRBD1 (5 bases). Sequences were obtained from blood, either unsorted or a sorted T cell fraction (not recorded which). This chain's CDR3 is CASSPGGKGNTEAFF. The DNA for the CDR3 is TGTGCCAGCAGCCCGGGGGGGAAGGGGAACACTGAAGCTTTCTTT. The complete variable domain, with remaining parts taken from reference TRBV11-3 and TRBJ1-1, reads EAGVVQSPRYKIIEKKQPVAFWCNPISGHNTLYWYLQNLGQGPELLIRYENEEAVDDSQLPKDRFSAERLKGVDSTLKIQPAELGDSAVYLCASSPGGKGNTEAFFGQGTRLTVV.